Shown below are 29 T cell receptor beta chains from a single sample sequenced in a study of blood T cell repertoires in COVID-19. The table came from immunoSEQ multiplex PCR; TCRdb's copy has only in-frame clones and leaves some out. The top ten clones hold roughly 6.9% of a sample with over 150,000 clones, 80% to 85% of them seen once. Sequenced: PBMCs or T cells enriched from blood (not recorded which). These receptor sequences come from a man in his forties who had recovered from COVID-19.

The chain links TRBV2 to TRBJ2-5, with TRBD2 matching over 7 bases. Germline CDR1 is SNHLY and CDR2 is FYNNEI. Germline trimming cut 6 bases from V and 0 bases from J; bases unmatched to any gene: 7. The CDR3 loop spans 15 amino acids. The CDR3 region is CASRVMGGNQETQYF. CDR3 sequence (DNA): TGTGCCAGCAGGGTTATGGGGGGGAACCAAGAGACCCAGTACTTC. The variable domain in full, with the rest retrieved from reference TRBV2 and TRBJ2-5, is EPEVTQTPSHQVTQMGQEVILRCVPISNHLYFYWYRQILGQKVEFLVSFYNNEISEKSEIFDDQFSVERPDGSNFTLKIRSTKLEDSAMYFCASRVMGGNQETQYFGPGTRLLVL.

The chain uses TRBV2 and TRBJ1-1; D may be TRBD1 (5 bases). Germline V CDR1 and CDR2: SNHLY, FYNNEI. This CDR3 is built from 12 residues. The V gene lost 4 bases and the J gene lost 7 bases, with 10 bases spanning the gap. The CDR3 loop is CASSGGSVEAFF. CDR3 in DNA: TGTGCCAGCAGTGGGGGCAGCGTTGAAGCTTTCTTT. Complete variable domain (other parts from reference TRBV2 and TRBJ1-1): EPEVTQTPSHQVTQMGQEVILRCVPISNHLYFYWYRQILGQKVEFLVSFYNNEISEKSEIFDDQFSVERPDGSNFTLKIRSTKLEDSAMYFCASSGGSVEAFFGQGTRLTVV.

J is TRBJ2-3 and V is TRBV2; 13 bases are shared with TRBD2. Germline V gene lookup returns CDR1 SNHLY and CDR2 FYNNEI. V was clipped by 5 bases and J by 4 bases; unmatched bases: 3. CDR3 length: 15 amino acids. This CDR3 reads CASSSLAGGPDTQYF. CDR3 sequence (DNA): TGTGCCAGCAGTTCACTAGCGGGGGGGCCAGATACGCAGTATTTT.

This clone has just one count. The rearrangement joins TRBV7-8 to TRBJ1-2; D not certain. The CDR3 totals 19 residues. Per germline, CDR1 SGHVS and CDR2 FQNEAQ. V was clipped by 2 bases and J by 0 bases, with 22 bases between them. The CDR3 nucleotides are TGTGCCAGCAGCTTAAGGCCGGTTCGTGCGGCAGTCACTAACTATGGCTACACCTTC. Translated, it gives CASSLRPVRAAVTNYGYTF.

The DNA of the CDR3 is TGTGCCAGCAGCCGCATGCGAACAGACTACAATGAGCAGTTCTTC. Translation gives CASSRMRTDYNEQFF. The J gene is TRBJ2-1, the V gene TRBV7-2; unclear D gene. The CDR3 is 15 residues long. The V and J ends lost 5 bases and 3 bases respectively, with 14 bases between them. CDR1 SGHTA and CDR2 FQGNSA come from the germline V gene.

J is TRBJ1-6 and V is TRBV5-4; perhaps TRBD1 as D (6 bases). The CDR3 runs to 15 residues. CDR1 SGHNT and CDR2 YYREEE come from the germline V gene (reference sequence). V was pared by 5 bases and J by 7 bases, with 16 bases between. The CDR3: CASRTGGQRNSPLHF. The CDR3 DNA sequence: TGTGCCAGCAGAACCGGCGGACAGAGAAATTCACCCCTCCACTTT.

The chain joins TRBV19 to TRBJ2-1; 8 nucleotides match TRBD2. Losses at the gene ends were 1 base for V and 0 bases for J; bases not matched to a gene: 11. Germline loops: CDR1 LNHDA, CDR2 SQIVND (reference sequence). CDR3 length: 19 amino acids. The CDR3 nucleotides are TGTGCCAGTAGTATAGTGGATGAGCGGGGGCCGAGCTCCTACAATGAGCAGTTCTTC. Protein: CASSIVDERGPSSYNEQFF. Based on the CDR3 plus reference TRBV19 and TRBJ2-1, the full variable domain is DGGITQSPKYLFRKEGQNVTLSCEQNLNHDAMYWYRQDPGQGLRLIYYSQIVNDFQKGDIAEGYSVSREKKESFPLTVTSAQKNPTAFYLCASSIVDERGPSSYNEQFFGPGTRLTVL.

CDR3 sequence (DNA): TGTGCCAGCAGTTCCACAGGGAATTATTATGTTGCTGAAGCTTTCTTT. Amino acids: CASSSTGNYYVAEAFF. The V call is TRBV7-9, the J call TRBJ1-1; D is possibly TRBD1 (6 bases). The CDR3 contains 16 residues. Trimming removed 6 bases at V and 6 bases at J, with 23 bases between. The germline V gene has CDR1 SEHNR and CDR2 FQNEAQ (reference sequence).

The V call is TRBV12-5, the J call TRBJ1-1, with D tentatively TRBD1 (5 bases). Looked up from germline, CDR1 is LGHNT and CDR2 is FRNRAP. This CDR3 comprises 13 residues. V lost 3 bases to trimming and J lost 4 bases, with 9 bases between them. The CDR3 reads CASGFEGATEAFF. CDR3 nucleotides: TGTGCTAGTGGTTTTGAAGGGGCCACTGAAGCTTTCTTT.

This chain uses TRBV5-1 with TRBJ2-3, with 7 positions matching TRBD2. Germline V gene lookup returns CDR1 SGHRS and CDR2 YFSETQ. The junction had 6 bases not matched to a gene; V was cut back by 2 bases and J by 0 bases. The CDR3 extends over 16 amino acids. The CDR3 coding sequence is TGCGCCAGCAGCTTTTTTCTAGCGGATAGCACAGATACGCAGTATTTT. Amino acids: CASSFFLADSTDTQYF.

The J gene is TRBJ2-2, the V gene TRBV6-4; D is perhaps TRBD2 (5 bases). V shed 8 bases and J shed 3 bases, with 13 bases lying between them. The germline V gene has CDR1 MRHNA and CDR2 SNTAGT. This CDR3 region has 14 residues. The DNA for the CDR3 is TGTGCCAGCCGAGCGGCGGACTACACCGGGGAGCTGTTTTTT. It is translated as CASRAADYTGELFF.

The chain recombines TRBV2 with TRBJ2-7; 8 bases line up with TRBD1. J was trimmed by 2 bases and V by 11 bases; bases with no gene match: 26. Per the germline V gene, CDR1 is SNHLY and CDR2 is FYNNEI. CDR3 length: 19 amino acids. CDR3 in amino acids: CAQRIWGRGHRGTTYEQYF. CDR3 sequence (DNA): TGTGCCCAACGTATATGGGGCAGGGGGCATCGGGGGACCACCTACGAGCAGTACTTC.

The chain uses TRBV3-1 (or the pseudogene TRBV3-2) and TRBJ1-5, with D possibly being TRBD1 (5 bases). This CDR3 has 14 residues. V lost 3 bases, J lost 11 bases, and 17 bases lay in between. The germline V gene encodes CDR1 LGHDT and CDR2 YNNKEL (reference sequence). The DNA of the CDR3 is TGTGCCAGCAGCCACGGCCAGGGAGGTTCGACCCAGCATTTT. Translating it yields CASSHGQGGSTQHF.

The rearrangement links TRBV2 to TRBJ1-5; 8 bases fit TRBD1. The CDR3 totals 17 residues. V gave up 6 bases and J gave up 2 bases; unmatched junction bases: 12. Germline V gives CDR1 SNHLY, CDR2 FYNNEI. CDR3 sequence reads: CASSLAQGAFGNQPQHF. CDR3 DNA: TGTGCCAGCAGCCTCGCGCAGGGGGCGTTCGGCAATCAGCCCCAGCATTTT.

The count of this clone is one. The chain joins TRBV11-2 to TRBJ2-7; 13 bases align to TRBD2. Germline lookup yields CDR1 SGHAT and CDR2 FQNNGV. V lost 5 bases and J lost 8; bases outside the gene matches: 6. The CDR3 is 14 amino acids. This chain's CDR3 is CASSPTSGGSKQYF. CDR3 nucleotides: TGTGCCAGCAGCCCGACTAGCGGGGGGTCTAAGCAGTACTTC.

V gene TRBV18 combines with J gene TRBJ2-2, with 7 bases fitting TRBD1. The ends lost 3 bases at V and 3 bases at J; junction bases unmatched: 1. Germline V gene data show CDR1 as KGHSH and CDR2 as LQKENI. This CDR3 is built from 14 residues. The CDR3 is CASSPGTDTGELFF. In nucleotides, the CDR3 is TGTGCCAGCTCACCTGGGACAGACACCGGGGAGCTGTTTTTT.

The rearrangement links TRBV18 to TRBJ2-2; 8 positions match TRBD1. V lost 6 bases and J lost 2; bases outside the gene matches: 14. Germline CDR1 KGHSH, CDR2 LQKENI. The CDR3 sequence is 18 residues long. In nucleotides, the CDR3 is TGTGCCAGCTCGCAACTGATCCCCGGACAGGGTAACACCGGGGAGCTGTTTTTT. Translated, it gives CASSQLIPGQGNTGELFF.

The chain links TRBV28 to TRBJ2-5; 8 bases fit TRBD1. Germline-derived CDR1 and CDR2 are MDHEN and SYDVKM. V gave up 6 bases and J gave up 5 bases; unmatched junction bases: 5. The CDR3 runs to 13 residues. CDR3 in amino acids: CASSGQGRETQYF. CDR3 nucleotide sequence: TGTGCCAGCAGCGGACAGGGTCGGGAGACCCAGTACTTC. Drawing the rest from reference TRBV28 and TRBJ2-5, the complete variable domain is DVKVTQSSRYLVKRTGEKVFLECVQDMDHENMFWYRQDPGLGLRLIYFSYDVKMKEKGDIPEGYSVSREKKERFSLILESASTNQTSMYLCASSGQGRETQYFGPGTRLLVL.

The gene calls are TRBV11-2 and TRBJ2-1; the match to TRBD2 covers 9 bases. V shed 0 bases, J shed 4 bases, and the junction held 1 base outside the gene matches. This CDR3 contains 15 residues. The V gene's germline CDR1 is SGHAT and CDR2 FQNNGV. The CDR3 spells CASSLDLAGYNEQFF. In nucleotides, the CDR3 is TGTGCCAGCAGCTTAGATCTAGCGGGGTACAATGAGCAGTTCTTC. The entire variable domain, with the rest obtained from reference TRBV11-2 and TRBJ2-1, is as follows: EAGVAQSPRYKIIEKRQSVAFWCNPISGHATLYWYQQILGQGPKLLIQFQNNGVVDDSQLPKDRFSAERLKGVDSTLKIQPAKLEDSAVYLCASSLDLAGYNEQFFGPGTRLTVL.

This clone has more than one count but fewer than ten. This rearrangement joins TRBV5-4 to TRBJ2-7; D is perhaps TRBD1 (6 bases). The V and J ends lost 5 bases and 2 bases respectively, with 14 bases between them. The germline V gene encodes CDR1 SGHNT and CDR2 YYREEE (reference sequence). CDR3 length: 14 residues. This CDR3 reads CASRKDRNTYEQYF. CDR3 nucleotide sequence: TGTGCCAGCAGGAAAGACAGGAATACCTACGAGCAGTACTTC.

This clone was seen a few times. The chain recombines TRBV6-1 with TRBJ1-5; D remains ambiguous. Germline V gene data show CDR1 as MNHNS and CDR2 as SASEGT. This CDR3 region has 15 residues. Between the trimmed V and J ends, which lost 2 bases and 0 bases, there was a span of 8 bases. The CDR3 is CASSEFEGSNQPQHF. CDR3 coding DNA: TGTGCCAGCAGTGAATTCGAGGGTAGCAATCAGCCCCAGCATTTT.

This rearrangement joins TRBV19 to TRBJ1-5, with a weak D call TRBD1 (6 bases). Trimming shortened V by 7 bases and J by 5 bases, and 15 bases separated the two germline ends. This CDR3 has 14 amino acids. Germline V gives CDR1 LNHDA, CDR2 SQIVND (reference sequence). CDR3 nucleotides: TGTGCCAGTACCATTACAGGGACGCATCAGCCCCAGCATTTT. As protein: CASTITGTHQPQHF.

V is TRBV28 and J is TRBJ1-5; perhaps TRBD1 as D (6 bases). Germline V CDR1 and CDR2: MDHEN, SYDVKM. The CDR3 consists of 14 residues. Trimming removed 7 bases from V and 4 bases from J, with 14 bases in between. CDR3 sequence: CASTLLDSNQPQHF. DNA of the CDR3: TGTGCCAGCACCCTTTTGGACAGTAATCAGCCCCAGCATTTT.

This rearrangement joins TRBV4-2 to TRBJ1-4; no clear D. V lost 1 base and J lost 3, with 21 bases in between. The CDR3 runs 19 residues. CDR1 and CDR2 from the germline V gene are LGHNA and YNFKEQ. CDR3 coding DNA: TGTGCCAGCAGCCAAGTAAGCCGGTCGGGTTACTGGGCTAATGAAAAACTGTTTTTT. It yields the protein CASSQVSRSGYWANEKLFF.

CDR3 protein: CASIGGQSSYNSPLHF. DNA for the CDR3: TGTGCCAGCATAGGAGGGCAGAGCTCCTATAATTCACCCCTCCACTTT. The V gene is TRBV2, the J gene TRBJ1-6; D not resolved. Germline CDR1 reads SNHLY; CDR2 reads FYNNEI. The V gene lost 7 bases and the J gene lost 0 bases, with 13 bases spanning the gap. There are 16 residues in the CDR3.

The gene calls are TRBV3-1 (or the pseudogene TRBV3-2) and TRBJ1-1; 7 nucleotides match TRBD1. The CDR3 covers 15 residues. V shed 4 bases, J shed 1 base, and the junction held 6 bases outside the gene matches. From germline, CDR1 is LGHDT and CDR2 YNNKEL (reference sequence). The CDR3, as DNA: TGTGCCAGCAGCCCTATCTGGGACAGGAACACTGAAGCTTTCTTT. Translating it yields CASSPIWDRNTEAFF.

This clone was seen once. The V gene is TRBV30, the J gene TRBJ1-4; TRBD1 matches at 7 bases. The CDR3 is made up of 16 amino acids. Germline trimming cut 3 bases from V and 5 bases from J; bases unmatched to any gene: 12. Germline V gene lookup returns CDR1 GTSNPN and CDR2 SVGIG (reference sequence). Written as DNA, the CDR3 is TGTGCCTGGAGCGAGAGAGACAGGGTATGGAATGAAAAACTGTTTTTT. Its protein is CAWSERDRVWNEKLFF.

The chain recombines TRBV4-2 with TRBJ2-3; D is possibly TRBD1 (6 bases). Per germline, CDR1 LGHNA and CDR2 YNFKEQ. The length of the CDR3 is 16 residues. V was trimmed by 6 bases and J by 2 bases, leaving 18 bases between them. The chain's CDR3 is CASRSSYRASTDTQYF. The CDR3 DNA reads TGTGCCAGCAGGTCAAGCTACAGGGCCTCCACAGATACGCAGTATTTT.

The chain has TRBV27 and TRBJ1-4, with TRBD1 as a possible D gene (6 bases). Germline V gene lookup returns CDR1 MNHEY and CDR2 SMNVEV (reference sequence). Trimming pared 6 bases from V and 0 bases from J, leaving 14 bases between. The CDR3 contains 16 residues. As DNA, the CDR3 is TGTGCCAGCAGACCTACAGGGTTTACAACTAATGAAAAACTGTTTTTT. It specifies CASRPTGFTTNEKLFF.